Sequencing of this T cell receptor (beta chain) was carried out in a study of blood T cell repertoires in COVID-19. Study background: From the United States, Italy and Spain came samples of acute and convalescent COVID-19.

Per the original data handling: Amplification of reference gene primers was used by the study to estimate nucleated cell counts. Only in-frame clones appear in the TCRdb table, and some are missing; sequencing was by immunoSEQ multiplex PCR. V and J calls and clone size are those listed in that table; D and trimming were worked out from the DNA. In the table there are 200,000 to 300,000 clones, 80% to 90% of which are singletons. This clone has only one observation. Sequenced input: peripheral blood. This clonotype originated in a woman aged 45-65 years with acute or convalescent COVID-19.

CDR3 sequence reads: CASSELAGELFF. As DNA, the CDR3 is TGTGCCAGCAGTGAACTCGCCGGGGAGCTGTTTTTT. The genes are TRBV6-1 and TRBJ2-2; D ambiguous. Between the trimmed V and J ends, which lost 2 bases and 6 bases, there was a span of 4 bases. CDR3 length: 12 amino acids. The germline V gene has CDR1 MNHNS and CDR2 SASEGT.